The 5 T cell receptor beta chains reported below all come from one sample, sequenced in a study of T cells after yellow fever vaccination. MiXCR, run by TCRdb on the 5' RACE reads, gives a single entry per CDR3 protein. Of about 150,000 distinct CDR3 sequences in the sample, under 7% were seen once. The specimen was CD4+ T cells sorted from PBMCs, collected 10 days after the yellow fever booster vaccination. These receptor sequences come from a man aged 25-45 years who received the YFV17D yellow fever vaccine.

This clonotype was recorded at least ten times. The chain uses TRBV12-3 or TRBV12-4 and TRBJ2-3; D is unclear. The V end lost 6 bases, the J end lost 3 bases, and 13 bases lay between the germline ends. The CDR3 spans 14 residues. CDR3 sequence: CASRSRGLTDTQYF. The CDR3 DNA is TGTGCCAGCAGGTCACGAGGTTTGACAGATACGCAGTATTTT.

In its sample, this clonotype was seen a few times. The chain recombines TRBV6-5 with TRBJ1-5; D ambiguous. The ends were cut back, 6 bases at V and 4 bases at J, with 16 bases in the middle. The V gene's germline CDR1 is MNHEY and CDR2 SVGAGI. This CDR3 is 15 amino acids long. The CDR3 DNA reads as TGTGCCAGCAGGTATACCCCAGACGGGAATCAGCCCCAGCATTTT. Protein sequence: CASRYTPDGNQPQHF.

This clonotype was observed at least ten times. In DNA, the CDR3 is TGTGCCAGCAGGAAAGATAGCGGTGCCCAGTACTTC. As protein: CASRKDSGAQYF. This chain links TRBV2 with TRBJ2-5, with D maybe TRBD2 (6 bases). The CDR3 consists of 12 residues. Between the trimmed V and J ends, which lost 6 bases and 9 bases, there was a span of 14 bases. Looked up from germline, CDR1 is SNHLY and CDR2 is FYNNEI.

The table lists this clonotype with many counts. J is TRBJ2-3 and V is TRBV20-1, with D possibly TRBD2 on 5 matching bases. The germline gives CDR1 DFQATT, CDR2 SNEGSKA (reference sequence). The CDR3 is 15 residues long. Deletions cut 6 bases from V and 2 bases from J, with 18 bases between. The chain's CDR3 is CSAPSSGYLTDTQYF. Here the CDR3 DNA reads TGCAGTGCCCCCTCAAGCGGTTACCTCACAGATACGCAGTATTTT.

The CDR3 region has the DNA TGTGCCATCAGGCAAAACCTCTATAATTCACCCCTCCACTTT. It yields the protein CAIRQNLYNSPLHF. The V gene is TRBV10-3, the J gene TRBJ1-6; D uncertain. Trimming cost V 6 bases and J 3 bases, with 9 bases left between them. CDR3 length: 14 residues. CDR1 and CDR2 (germline): ENHRY, SYGVKD.